Shown below are 12 T cell receptor beta chains from a single sample sequenced in a study of CD8 T cells in Susac syndrome (dated by TCRdb to about 2019). Library generation was performed with the immunoSEQ multiplex PCR assay. RNA was extracted using the RNeasy kit, and about 0.5 to 1 ug of the RNA was reverse transcribed with random hexamers. The public reads were quality trimmed at Q25 with fastp and then assembled into clones with MiXCR by TCRdb, keeping productive beta chains. Rows are unified per CDR3 protein, each entry keeping the most common DNA and genes. This sample has some 120,000 distinct CDR3 sequences in its table, and approximately 94% of those were observed once. Together, the top ten hold over 0.1% of the sample. Sequencing input: CD4+ T cells from PBMCs. The origin of the receptors is a human donor with multiple sclerosis.

The chain joins TRBV12-3 or TRBV12-4 to TRBJ1-2, with 7 nucleotides matching TRBD1. V shed 6 bases and J 8 bases; nucleotides not matched to a gene: 9. CDR3 length: 13 residues. The CDR3 sequence is CASSRSGTEGYTF. The CDR3 DNA follows: TGTGCCAGCAGCCGCTCCGGGACAGAAGGCTACACCTTC.

This sequence joins TRBV9 and TRBJ1-2; 7 nucleotides agree with TRBD1. The CDR3 runs to 14 residues. The germline V gene has CDR1 SGDLS and CDR2 YYNGEE. V shed 3 bases and J 7 bases; nucleotides not matched to a gene: 9. DNA for the CDR3: TGTGCCAGCAGCGCCGGGACAGATCTAGCTGGCTACACCTTC. Protein: CASSAGTDLAGYTF.

This clonotype was counted a few times. J is TRBJ2-7 and V is TRBV6-1; 10 positions match TRBD1. V shed 3 bases and J 4 bases; nucleotides not matched to a gene: 3. The germline V gene encodes CDR1 MNHNS and CDR2 SASEGT. The CDR3 runs to 14 residues. The CDR3 nucleotides read TGTGCCAGCAGTGACAGGGACAGGGGATACGAGCAGTACTTC. Encoded protein: CASSDRDRGYEQYF.

V usage is TRBV3-1 and J usage is TRBJ1-2, with no clear D. Trimming stripped 3 bases from V and 4 bases from J, with 6 bases between. The CDR3 sequence is 12 residues long. Looked up from germline, CDR1 is LGHDT and CDR2 is YNNKEL (reference sequence). CDR3 protein: CASSQGIYGYTF. The CDR3 DNA reads TGTGCCAGCAGCCAGGGGATCTATGGCTACACCTTC.

This chain connects TRBV6-1 to TRBJ2-2; 8 nucleotides line up with TRBD2. The CDR3 sequence is 15 residues long. The V and J ends lost 7 bases and 4 bases, in that order; junction bases with no gene match: 8. Germline-derived CDR1 and CDR2 are MNHNS and SASEGT. As DNA, the CDR3 is TGTGCCAGCACTCCAAGCGGGAGAGTCACCGGGGAGCTGTTTTTT. Translated, it gives CASTPSGRVTGELFF.

The V gene is TRBV5-1, the J gene TRBJ1-2; possibly TRBD1 for D (6 bases). Germline CDR1 is SGHRS and CDR2 is YFSETQ. This CDR3 is 14 amino acids long. Trimming took off 4 bases at V and 2 bases at J, with 12 bases between the two ends. CDR3 loop: CASSRVQGNYGYTF. The CDR3 DNA is TGCGCCAGCAGCCGCGTGCAGGGGAACTATGGCTACACCTTC. Looking up the rest from reference TRBV5-1 and TRBJ1-2 gives the full variable domain: KAGVTQTPRYLIKTRGQQVTLSCSPISGHRSVSWYQQTPGQGLQFLFEYFSETQRNKGNFPGRFSGRQFSNSRSEMNVSTLELGDSALYLCASSRVQGNYGYTFGSGTRLTVV.

The DNA of the CDR3 is TGTGCCAGCAGCTCGGACAGAATTGGCTACACCTTC. Protein: CASSSDRIGYTF. The V call is TRBV5-6, the J call TRBJ1-2; perhaps TRBD1 as D (6 bases). CDR3 length: 12 amino acids. The V and J ends lost 3 bases and 7 bases respectively, with 10 bases between them. Germline V gene data show CDR1 as SGHDT and CDR2 as YYEEEE.

The rearrangement joins TRBV7-8 to TRBJ1-1, with 8 nucleotides matching TRBD1. V gave up 1 base and J gave up 7 bases; unmatched junction bases: 5. The CDR3 has 14 amino acids. CDR1 SGHVS and CDR2 FQNEAQ come from the germline V gene. The CDR3 DNA reads TGTGCCAGCAGCTTAGAGCAGGGGGCCGGTGAAGCTTTCTTT. Protein product: CASSLEQGAGEAFF.

The genes are TRBV29-1 and TRBJ1-6; 7 positions match TRBD1. Germline trimming cut 1 base from V and 15 bases from J; bases unmatched to any gene: 3. Per the germline V gene, CDR1 is SQVTM and CDR2 is ANQGSEA. The CDR3 is 11 amino acids. The chain's CDR3 is CSVEVNRGLHF. DNA for the CDR3: TGCAGCGTTGAAGTAAACAGGGGCCTCCACTTT.

The rearrangement uses TRBV10-2 and TRBJ2-7, with D uncertain. Trimming removed 3 bases at V and 7 bases at J, with 22 bases between. This CDR3 spans 16 amino acids. Germline V CDR1 and CDR2: WSHSY, SAAADI. CDR3 sequence (DNA): TGCGCCAGCAGTGATAGTAATCAGGACCGTGAAGGGGAGCAGTACTTC. As protein: CASSDSNQDREGEQYF.

V and J are TRBV27 and TRBJ2-7, with 7 bases matching TRBD1. Germline lookup yields CDR1 MNHEY and CDR2 SMNVEV (reference sequence). V shed 2 bases, J shed 2 bases, and the junction held 12 bases outside the gene matches. The CDR3 sequence is 17 residues long. CDR3 amino acids: CASSLSGNSQGAYEQYF. CDR3 nucleotide sequence: TGTGCCAGCAGTTTAAGTGGGAATTCCCAGGGGGCCTACGAGCAGTACTTC.

This clonotype occurred once. The chain is built from TRBV13 and TRBJ2-7, with TRBD1 identical over 7 bases. Germline values: CDR1 PRHDT, CDR2 FYEKMQ (reference sequence). J was trimmed by 5 bases and V by 5 bases; bases with no gene match: 12. CDR3 length equals 15 residues. The CDR3 nucleotides read TGTGCCAGCAGCCCCTTTCGACAGGGTATCGACGAGCAGTACTTC. The encoded protein is CASSPFRQGIDEQYF.